A selection of T cell receptor beta chains follows, all from one sample in a study of cytomegalovirus exposure and HLA in healthy donors. TCRdb's table, derived via immunoSEQ multiplex PCR, lists solely in-frame clones and lacks some. The sample gives 100,000 to 150,000 clones, over 60% of which show up once; 4.8% is in the top ten. The material sequenced was PBMCs. Receptors were obtained from a man in his 60s in good health and CMV-seropositive. CDR3s include the opening cysteine and the closing phenylalanine or tryptophan. D genes are given only for firm matches. Clone size is stated in some rows and not others, as once, few, many or a class when expanded.

>.|TRBJ2-1|TRBV5-1|TRBD2
TGCGCCAGCAGCTTACTAGCGGGGGGGCCGAGTGAGCAGTTCTTC
CASSLLAGGPSEQFF
>.|TRBJ2-1|TRBV6-6|TRBD2
TGTGCCAGCAGTCTCACACTAGCGTCCGGTGAGCAGTTCTTC
CASSLTLASGEQFF
>few|TRBJ1-3|TRBV18|.
TGTGCCAGCTCACCGGAGGGAAACACCATATATTTT
CASSPEGNTIYF
>.|TRBJ2-5|TRBV5-1|.
TGCGCCAGCAGCCGACTGGACAGCCAAGAGACCCAGTACTTC
CASSRLDSQETQYF
>few|TRBJ1-1|TRBV6-1|.
TGTGCCAGCAGTGAAAGCGGGCTATGGTACACTGAAGCTTTCTTT
CASSESGLWYTEAFF
>.|TRBJ2-5|TRBV9|.
TGTGCCAGCAGCGCCGATCCCTGGCGGGTTGAAGAGACCCAGTACTTC
CASSADPWRVEETQYF
>.|TRBJ1-1|TRBV7-9|.
TGTGCCAGCCAAGATTCCCGGGTCCCTGAAGCTTTCTTT
CASQDSRVPEAFF
>.|TRBJ1-1|TRBV6-5|.
TGTGCCAGCAGCCGCCCAGGGTTCAAGAACACTGAAGCTTTCTTT
CASSRPGFKNTEAFF
>.|TRBJ2-6|TRBV27|TRBD1
TGTGCCAGCAGACAGGGGGCGACTGGGGCCAACGTCCTGACTTTC
CASRQGATGANVLTF
>.|TRBJ2-5|TRBV11-2|.
TGTGCCAGCCGGGGGTTAAGACGGTACCAAGAGACCCAGTACTTC
CASRGLRRYQETQYF
>.|TRBJ2-3|TRBV5-1|.
TGCGCCAGCAGCCAACTCGGGGGGCATAGCACAGATACGCAGTATTTT
CASSQLGGHSTDTQYF
>.|TRBJ2-3|TRBV28|.
TGTGCCAGCAGTTTACCCGGGGGCACAGATACGCAGTATTTT
CASSLPGGTDTQYF
>.|TRBJ1-5|TRBV6-1|.
TGTGCCAGCAGTGAAAAAGGGGGAAGGAGCCAGCCCCAGCATTTT
CASSEKGGRSQPQHF
>.|TRBJ2-3|TRBV7-9|.
TGTGCCAGCACCCCGAGGGTCGGGACAGATACGCAGTATTTT
CASTPRVGTDTQYF
>.|TRBJ2-3|TRBV11-2|TRBD2
TGTGCCAGCAGCTTAGGTCCGATAGCGGGGAACACAGATACGCAGTATTTT
CASSLGPIAGNTDTQYF
>.|TRBJ2-3|TRBV7-9|TRBD1
TGTGCCAGCAGTACCCGAGTGGGGACAGGGGGACCAGATACGCAGTATTTT
CASSTRVGTGGPDTQYF
>few|TRBJ1-3|TRBV7-9|.
TGTGCCAGCAGCCTCCGACAGGACACCATATATTTT
CASSLRQDTIYF
>.|TRBJ1-2|TRBV29-1|TRBD1
TGCAGCGTTGTTTTGAGGGGACAGGGACCTCATGGCTACACCTTC
CSVVLRGQGPHGYTF
>.|TRBJ2-5|TRBV7-9|.
TGTGCCAGCAGCTTCAGGGCTGAAGAGACCCAGTACTTC
CASSFRAEETQYF
>once|TRBJ2-5|TRBV7-3|TRBD1
TGTGCCAGCAGCCCCGGACAGGGGGCGGTGACCCAGTACTTC
CASSPGQGAVTQYF
>.|TRBJ2-3|TRBV5-1|.
TGCGCCAGCAGCTTGACAACCGACACAGATACGCAGTATTTT
CASSLTTDTDTQYF
>.|TRBJ2-7|TRBV5-4|.
TGTGCCAGCAGCTTAGGTGGGGGCCCTCGTAACGAGCAGTACTTC
CASSLGGGPRNEQYF
>.|TRBJ2-2|TRBV7-8|TRBD1
TGTGCCAGCAGCTTAGCCCCCTTGGGACAGGGAGCCGGGGAGCTGTTTTTT
CASSLAPLGQGAGELFF
>.|TRBJ2-7|TRBV2|.
TGTGCCAGCGTCCCCAGGCCGACAGACTACGAGCAGTACTTC
CASVPRPTDYEQYF
>once|TRBJ2-3|TRBV5-4|.
TGTGCCAGCAGCTCGGGGACTCCTAGCACAGATACGCAGTATTTT
CASSSGTPSTDTQYF
>.|TRBJ2-7|TRBV6-5|TRBD1
TGTGCCAGCAGTTACTCGCAGGGGGCCTCCTACGAGCAGTACTTC
CASSYSQGASYEQYF
>.|TRBJ1-1|TRBV4-1|TRBD1
TGCGCCAGCAGCCAAGGAGCAGGGGGTCGAACTGAAGCTTTCTTT
CASSQGAGGRTEAFF
>.|TRBJ2-1|TRBV7-2|TRBD2
TGTGCCAGCAGCATACTAGCGGGGGGGAACAATGAGCAGTTCTTC
CASSILAGGNNEQFF
>once|TRBJ2-2|TRBV29-1|.
TGCAGCAGCCTGGGGGACTTAAACGGGGAGCTGTTTTTT
CSSLGDLNGELFF
>.|TRBJ2-2|TRBV9|.
TGTGCCAGCGGATGGGAGGGGGGCACCGGGGAGCTGTTTTTT
CASGWEGGTGELFF
>.|TRBJ1-1|TRBV5-4|.
TGTGCCAGCAGCTCAGGAGGAGGTCAAACTGAAGCTTTCTTT
CASSSGGGQTEAFF
>.|TRBJ2-3|TRBV5-4|TRBD2
TGTGCCAGCAGCGATAAGAGGACTAGCAACACAGATACGCAGTATTTT
CASSDKRTSNTDTQYF
>.|TRBJ2-7|TRBV28|.
TGTGCCAGCAGTTTACGGCAGGGAGGAGGAGGGCAGTACTTC
CASSLRQGGGGQYF
>.|TRBJ2-3|TRBV30|.
TGTGCCTGGGGGCGGGAATCAGATACGCAGTATTTT
CAWGRESDTQYF
>once|TRBJ2-1|TRBV10-3|.
TGTGCCATCAGTGAATTCGGGGAAATCCATGAGCAGTTCTTC
CAISEFGEIHEQFF
>.|TRBJ2-7|TRBV9|TRBD2
TGTGCCAGCAGCACACACCAGGGACTGGGGGGGGAGCAGTACTTC
CASSTHQGLGGEQYF
>.|TRBJ2-1|TRBV5-1|.
TGCGCCAGCAGCTTGAGCCGGTTCAATGAGCAGTTCTTC
CASSLSRFNEQFF
>.|TRBJ2-7|TRBV5-5|TRBD2
TGTGCCAGCAGCTTTGGGGGGGGAGAATACGAGCAGTACTTC
CASSFGGGEYEQYF
>few|TRBJ1-2|TRBV2|.
TGTGCCAGCACCGACCTTCAAGGGACACCCTCAAGGGGAGATGGCTACACCTTC
CASTDLQGTPSRGDGYTF
>.|TRBJ1-1|TRBV6-4|.
TGTGCCAGCAGTGAAGTTTACGGGGGGACTACTGCTTTCTTT
CASSEVYGGTTAFF
>.|TRBJ2-3|TRBV30|.
TGTGCCTCCCGTAGCGGCAGCACAGATACGCAGTATTTT
CASRSGSTDTQYF
>.|TRBJ2-2|TRBV5-1|TRBD2
TGCGCCAGCAGCTTGGTCAGCGGGGACACCGGGGAGCTGTTTTTT
CASSLVSGDTGELFF
>.|TRBJ1-1|TRBV4-1|.
TGCGCCAGCAGCCAAATCTCTAGGAGCAGTTTGAACACTGAAGCTTTCTTT
CASSQISRSSLNTEAFF
>.|TRBJ1-1|TRBV6-1|.
TGTGCCAGCAGCCCTAGGTCCCTTACCTCTGAAGCTTTCTTT
CASSPRSLTSEAFF
>.|TRBJ2-1|TRBV29-1|.
TGCAGCGTTTACATATCCGGGACATACAATGAGCAGTTCTTC
CSVYISGTYNEQFF
>.|TRBJ2-7|TRBV5-6|TRBD1
TGTGCCAGCACCTCATGGACAGGGGGCTCCTACGAGCAGTACTTC
CASTSWTGGSYEQYF
>.|TRBJ1-1|TRBV6-4|.
TGTGCCAGCAGCCGAGGGGGAGAGGGCCGGAGTACTGAAGCTTTCTTT
CASSRGGEGRSTEAFF
>.|TRBJ1-5|TRBV28|.
TGTGCCAGCAGTTTAGTTAGCCAGCCCCAGCATTTT
CASSLVSQPQHF
>.|TRBJ1-5|TRBV6-6|TRBD1
TGTGCCAGCAGTAACCCGACAGGGGAAAATCAGCCCCAGCATTTT
CASSNPTGENQPQHF
>.|TRBJ1-1|TRBV29-1|TRBD1
TGCAGCGCCGGGACAGAAGGCGACACTGAAGCTTTCTTT
CSAGTEGDTEAFF
>.|TRBJ2-5|TRBV6-5|TRBD1
TGTGCCAGCAGTTTCTCAGGGGGTGGGACCCAGTACTTC
CASSFSGGGTQYF
>.|TRBJ2-7|TRBV13|TRBD1
TGTGCCAGCAGCTTAACGGGACAGGGGTCTCTCGAGCAGTACTTC
CASSLTGQGSLEQYF
>.|TRBJ2-5|TRBV9|.
TGTGCCAGCAGCGTAGACGGGGGGCGGTCAGAGACCCAGTACTTC
CASSVDGGRSETQYF
>.|TRBJ1-2|TRBV30|.
TGTGCCTGGAGCCCGGTTTATGGCTACACCTTC
CAWSPVYGYTF